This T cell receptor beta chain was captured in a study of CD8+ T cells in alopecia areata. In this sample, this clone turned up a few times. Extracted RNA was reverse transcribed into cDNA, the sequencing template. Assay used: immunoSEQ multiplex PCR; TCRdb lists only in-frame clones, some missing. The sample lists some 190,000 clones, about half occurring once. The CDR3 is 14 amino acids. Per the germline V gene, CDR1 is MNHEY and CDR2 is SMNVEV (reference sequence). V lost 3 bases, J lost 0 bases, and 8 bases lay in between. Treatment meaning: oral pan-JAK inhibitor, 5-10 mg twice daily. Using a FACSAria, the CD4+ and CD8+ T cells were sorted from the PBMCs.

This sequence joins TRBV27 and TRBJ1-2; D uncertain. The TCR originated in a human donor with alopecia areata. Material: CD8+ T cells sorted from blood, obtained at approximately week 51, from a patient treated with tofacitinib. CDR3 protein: CASSFGSSNYGYTF. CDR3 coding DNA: TGTGCCAGCAGTTTTGGGAGTTCTAACTATGGCTACACCTTC.